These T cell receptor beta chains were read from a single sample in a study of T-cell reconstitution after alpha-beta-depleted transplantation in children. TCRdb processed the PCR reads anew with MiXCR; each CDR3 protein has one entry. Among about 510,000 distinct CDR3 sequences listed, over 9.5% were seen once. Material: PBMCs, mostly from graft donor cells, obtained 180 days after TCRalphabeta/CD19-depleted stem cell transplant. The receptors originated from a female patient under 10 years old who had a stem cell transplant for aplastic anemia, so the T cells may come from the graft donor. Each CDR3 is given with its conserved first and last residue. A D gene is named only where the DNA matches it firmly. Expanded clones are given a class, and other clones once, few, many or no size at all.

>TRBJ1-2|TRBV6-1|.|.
TGTGCCAGCAGTGAACAGGGTAACTATGGCTACACCTTC
CASSEQGNYGYTF
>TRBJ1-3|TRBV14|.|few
TGTGCCAGCAGCCAAGGCGGGGGCTCTGGAAACACCATATATTTT
CASSQGGGSGNTIYF
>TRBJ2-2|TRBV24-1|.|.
TGTGCCACCAAAAGCCCCGGGCTAGCCGGCGCGGGGGAGCTGTTTTTT
CATKSPGLAGAGELFF
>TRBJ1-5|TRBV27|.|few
TGTGCCAGCAGTTTATGGGCGTCGTTCAATCAGCCCCAGCATTTT
CASSLWASFNQPQHF
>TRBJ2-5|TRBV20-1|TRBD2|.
TGCAGTGCTAGAGATTTGGGGACTAGCGGGAGGAAGACCCAGTACTTC
CSARDLGTSGRKTQYF
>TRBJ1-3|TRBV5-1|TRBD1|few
TGCGCCAGCAGACAGACCCGGACAGGGGCATTCGGAAACACCATATATTTT
CASRQTRTGAFGNTIYF
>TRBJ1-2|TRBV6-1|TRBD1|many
TGTGCCAGCAGACGGGACAGGGTGGGCTATGGCTACACCTTC
CASRRDRVGYGYTF
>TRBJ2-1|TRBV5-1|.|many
TGCGCCAGCAGCTTACGGGACCCAACCTTCGATGAGCAGTTCTTC
CASSLRDPTFDEQFF
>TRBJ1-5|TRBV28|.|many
TGTGCCAGCAGGGAACAGGGTTCTCAGCCCCAGCATTTT
CASREQGSQPQHF
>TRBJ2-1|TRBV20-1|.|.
TGCAGTGCTAGAGCTTGGGGGTCCTCCTACAATGAGCAGTTCTTC
CSARAWGSSYNEQFF
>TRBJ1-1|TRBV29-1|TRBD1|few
TGCAGCGTTGAACCGGGACAGTTGAACACTGAAGCTTTCTTT
CSVEPGQLNTEAFF
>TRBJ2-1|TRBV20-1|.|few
TGCAGTGCTAGAGATAGAGGGACTGCTTACAATGAGCAGTTCTTC
CSARDRGTAYNEQFF
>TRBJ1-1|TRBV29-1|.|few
TGCAGCGTTTCAGGACGGTGGAAGAACACTGAAGCTTTCTTT
CSVSGRWKNTEAFF
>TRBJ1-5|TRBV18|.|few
TGTGCCAGCTCACCGGAGGGACAGCCCCAGCATTTT
CASSPEGQPQHF